What follows are 19 T cell receptor beta chains derived from one specimen sequenced in a study of CD8 T cells in Susac syndrome. It was with random hexamers that roughly 0.45 to 1 ug RNA was reverse transcribed. A single record per CDR3 protein comes from TCRdb applying MiXCR to the immunoSEQ multiplex PCR reads. The sample yields about 120,000 distinct CDR3 sequences, roughly 90% seen once. Sequencing was done on a sample of CD8+ T cells from PBMCs. These receptors were collected from a human donor in good health.

The chain uses TRBV7-2 and TRBJ1-5; D not resolved. Germline loops: CDR1 SGHTA, CDR2 FQGNSA. Trimming pared 7 bases from V and 2 bases from J, leaving 12 bases between. The CDR3 has 14 residues. The CDR3 sequence is CASTLFAGNQPQHF. In DNA, the CDR3 is TGTGCCAGCACACTTTTTGCGGGCAATCAGCCCCAGCATTTT.

The gene calls are TRBV4-3 and TRBJ2-3; possibly TRBD2 for D (6 bases). Germline values: CDR1 LGHNA, CDR2 YSLEER. This CDR3 has 15 amino acids. V lost 0 bases to trimming and J lost 6 bases, with 13 bases between them. The CDR3 nucleotides are TGCGCCAGCAGCCAAGATAACGGGGGTGGGGATACGCAGTATTTT. Translation: CASSQDNGGGDTQYF.

The chain uses TRBV6-2 or TRBV6-3 and TRBJ2-3; possibly TRBD2 for D (6 bases). The CDR3 contains 15 residues. Germline lookup yields CDR1 MNHEY and CDR2 SVGEGT. V gave up 2 bases and J gave up 2 bases, with 11 bases separating them. The CDR3 sequence is CASSYLGGLTDTQYF. CDR3 nucleotide sequence: TGTGCCAGCAGTTACCTTGGAGGGCTCACAGATACGCAGTATTTT.

V usage is TRBV6-5 and J usage is TRBJ2-7, with TRBD2 as a possible D gene (5 bases). V lost 2 bases and J lost 0, with 8 bases in between. The germline V gene has CDR1 MNHEY and CDR2 SVGAGI. There are 14 residues in the CDR3. The CDR3 nucleotides read TGTGCCAGCAGTTACGGGAGCCTCTCCTACGAGCAGTACTTC. This encodes CASSYGSLSYEQYF.

The J gene is TRBJ1-1, the V gene TRBV18; tentatively, D is TRBD1 (5 bases). This CDR3 spans 16 amino acids. V lost 3 bases and J 0 bases, leaving 14 bases between the germline ends. Germline V gene data show CDR1 as KGHSH and CDR2 as LQKENI. CDR3 protein: CASSPTEGFMNTEAFF. The CDR3 DNA reads as TGTGCCAGCTCACCGACAGAGGGATTTATGAACACTGAAGCTTTCTTT.

In nucleotides, the CDR3 is TGCAGTGCTAATGCGGGAGGGTACAATGAGCAGTTCTTC. Translated, it gives CSANAGGYNEQFF. The chain carries TRBV20-1 and TRBJ2-1; 9 positions agree with TRBD2. The CDR3 is 13 residues long. The trim removed 4 bases at V and 4 bases at J, leaving 2 bases unmatched. The germline gives CDR1 DFQATT, CDR2 SNEGSKA (reference sequence).

The rearrangement joins TRBV3-1 to TRBJ2-7; 9 bases map to TRBD1. CDR3 length: 14 residues. After removal of 4 bases from V and 7 bases from J, the junction contained 8 bases not matched to a gene. The germline CDR1 and CDR2 sequences are LGHDT and YNNKEL (reference sequence). CDR3 DNA sequence: TGTGCCAGCAGCCGTCCCGGGACAGGGTATGAGCAGTACTTC. Translation: CASSRPGTGYEQYF.

This sequence joins TRBV23-1 and TRBJ1-4; D unclear. TRBV23-1 is an open reading frame, and its role is uncertain. V gave up 0 bases and J gave up 0 bases, with 17 bases separating them. The CDR3 extends over 19 amino acids. This CDR3 reads CASSQSARRMTATNEKLFF. The CDR3 nucleotides read TGCGCCAGCAGTCAATCGGCTCGCAGGATGACTGCAACTAATGAAAAACTGTTTTTT.

This chain connects TRBV19 to TRBJ2-1; no clear D. CDR3 length: 16 residues. Trimming stripped 3 bases from V and 1 base from J, with 13 bases between. The germline CDR1 and CDR2 sequences are LNHDA and SQIVND (reference sequence). CDR3 sequence (DNA): TGTGCCAGTAGTATCCGGACGACCTCGTCCTACAATGAGCAGTTCTTC. Protein product: CASSIRTTSSYNEQFF.

The V call is TRBV20-1, the J call TRBJ2-3; 12 bases map to TRBD2. The CDR3 contains 15 residues. In germline, CDR1 is DFQATT, CDR2 SNEGSKA (reference sequence). V lost 3 bases and J lost 0; bases outside the gene matches: 1. The CDR3, as DNA: TGCAGTGCTAGCGGGACTAGCGGGAGCACAGATACGCAGTATTTT. Residues: CSASGTSGSTDTQYF.

The chain combines TRBV7-9 with TRBJ2-1, with 8 bases matching TRBD1. This CDR3 region has 16 residues. The junction had 8 bases not matched to a gene; V was cut back by 5 bases and J by 2 bases. Germline V gene data show CDR1 as SEHNR and CDR2 as FQNEAQ (reference sequence). The CDR3 nucleotides are TGTGCCAGCAGCGTCCGGACAGGGAGCGCCTACAATGAGCAGTTCTTC. Translating gives CASSVRTGSAYNEQFF.

The genes are TRBV25-1 and TRBJ1-1, with TRBD1 identical over 7 bases. Germline trimming cut 4 bases from V and 3 bases from J; bases unmatched to any gene: 5. The CDR3 consists of 14 residues. CDR1 and CDR2 from the germline V gene are MGHDK and SYGVNS. CDR3 sequence: CASSGDRADTEAFF. CDR3 nucleotides: TGTGCCAGCAGTGGAGACAGGGCCGACACTGAAGCTTTCTTT.

The chain couples TRBV5-1 to TRBJ2-1; D may be TRBD2 (6 bases). V dropped 3 bases and J dropped 0 bases, with 13 bases sitting between them. Per the germline V gene, CDR1 is SGHRS and CDR2 is YFSETQ. The CDR3 contains 16 residues. CDR3 sequence (DNA): TGCGCCAGCAGCTCCGGGGGACCCAGCTCCTACAATGAGCAGTTCTTC. Amino acid sequence: CASSSGGPSSYNEQFF.

The chain uses TRBV5-1 and TRBJ1-6; a weak D match, TRBD1 (6 bases). V was trimmed by 3 bases and J by 5 bases, leaving 15 bases between them. The germline V gene encodes CDR1 SGHRS and CDR2 YFSETQ. The length of the CDR3 is 16 residues. CDR3: CASSWNGDMDNSPLHF. Written as DNA, the CDR3 is TGCGCCAGCAGCTGGAATGGGGACATGGATAATTCACCCCTCCACTTT. Full variable domain (missing parts from reference TRBV5-1 and TRBJ1-6): KAGVTQTPRYLIKTRGQQVTLSCSPISGHRSVSWYQQTPGQGLQFLFEYFSETQRNKGNFPGRFSGRQFSNSRSEMNVSTLELGDSALYLCASSWNGDMDNSPLHFGNGTRLTVT.

The V and J genes are TRBV12-3 or TRBV12-4 and TRBJ2-1; D not resolved. The CDR3 has 14 amino acids. Trimming took off 5 bases at V and 6 bases at J, with 14 bases between the two ends. The chain's CDR3 is CASSPDGRLNEQFF. The CDR3 region has the DNA TGTGCCAGCAGTCCCGACGGCAGACTCAATGAGCAGTTCTTC.

The chain employs TRBV29-1 and TRBJ1-4, with 8 nucleotides matching TRBD1. The CDR3 is 13 amino acids. J was trimmed by 3 bases and V by 6 bases; bases with no gene match: 3. CDR1 is SQVTM, CDR2 ANQGSEA, per germline. CDR3 sequence: CSVVTGANEKLFF. The CDR3 DNA is TGCAGCGTGGTGACAGGGGCTAATGAAAAACTGTTTTTT.

The V and J genes are TRBV20-1 and TRBJ1-1; unclear D gene. The CDR3 loop spans 12 amino acids. Germline V gene sequence: CDR1 DFQATT, CDR2 SNEGSKA (reference sequence). The ends were cut back, 5 bases at V and 0 bases at J, with 7 bases in the middle. Here the CDR3 reads CSAAEMNTEAFF. In DNA form, the CDR3 reads TGCAGTGCTGCCGAAATGAACACTGAAGCTTTCTTT.

The chain links TRBV10-1 to TRBJ1-1; D unresolved. Germline V gives CDR1 WNHNN, CDR2 SYGVQD (reference sequence). The CDR3 has 12 amino acids. The V and J ends lost 8 bases and 5 bases respectively, with 12 bases between them. The DNA for the CDR3 is TGCGCCAGCCCATCCTGCTGGACTGAAGCTTTCTTT. As protein: CASPSCWTEAFF.

The rearrangement uses TRBV24-1 and TRBJ2-3, with 9 bases identical to TRBD2. The germline gives CDR1 KGHDR, CDR2 SFDVKD. With 1 base clipped from V and 4 bases from J, the junction kept 2 bases outside the gene matches. The CDR3 consists of 15 residues. Here the CDR3 reads CATSDLAGGADTQYF. CDR3 nucleotides: TGTGCCACCAGTGATTTAGCGGGAGGAGCAGATACGCAGTATTTT.